This T cell receptor beta chain came from a study of T cell clonotyping in hematopoietic cell transplantation. About the research overall: Pretransplant recipient samples were taken after cytoreduction. Study results and limitations: Higher Inverse Simpson Index values in graft donor and pretransplant recipient predicted broader posttransplant TCR diversity.

With V trimmed by 3 bases and J by 5 bases, 5 bases remained unmatched. In germline, CDR1 is MNHEY, CDR2 SMNVEV (reference sequence). The CDR3 covers 14 residues. Regarding time point: recipient sample about 28 days before transplant, after cytoreduction. This table comes from immunoSEQ multiplex PCR, and its TCRdb copy is limited to in-frame clones, with some not included. The table has over 9,500 clones, about 92% seen once. A note on this clone: Antigen unknown.

The sequence came from a woman in her thirties or forties with acute myeloid leukemia. Some clones in this sample may be carry-over from other donors' samples. The sample was peripheral blood mononuclear cells, taken before stem cell transplant. The V gene is TRBV27, the J gene TRBJ2-7; the match to TRBD2 covers 9 bases. In DNA form, the CDR3 reads TGTGCCAGCAGTTTGATTAGCGGGAGTAACGAGCAGTACTTC. Its protein product is CASSLISGSNEQYF.